Presented here are 2 T cell receptor beta chains from one specimen sequenced in a study of blood T cell repertoires in COVID-19. Profiled with immunoSEQ multiplex PCR; TCRdb holds only in-frame clones, not every one. The sample lists about 150,000 clones; 75% to 85% were seen once. The sample consisted of peripheral blood. These receptors all come from a man in his fifties or sixties with acute or convalescent COVID-19.

The rearrangement uses TRBV2 and TRBJ2-3, with 9 positions matching TRBD2. Germline-derived CDR1 and CDR2 are SNHLY and FYNNEI. CDR3 length: 20 amino acids. Trimming at V came to 10 bases and at J to 5 bases, leaving 28 bases not matched to a gene. CDR3 sequence: CATAGTRFGAGGPPVDTQYF. CDR3 coding DNA: TGTGCCACCGCCGGGACACGGTTCGGGGCGGGAGGGCCCCCCGTAGATACGCAGTATTTT.

The CDR3 is CASSWGQGSTSYEQYF. As DNA, the CDR3 is TGTGCCAGCAGCTGGGGACAGGGATCGACCTCCTACGAGCAGTACTTC. This chain connects TRBV5-6 to TRBJ2-7, with TRBD1 identical over 9 bases. The germline V gene encodes CDR1 SGHDT and CDR2 YYEEEE. V shed 3 bases and J 0 bases; nucleotides not matched to a gene: 7. The CDR3 length is 16 residues.